These T cell receptor beta chains were read from a single sample in a study of early T cells in non-severe SARS-CoV-2 infection. Each CDR3 protein is one row after TCRdb ran MiXCR on the 5' RACE reads. The repertoire holds 55,000 to 85,000 distinct CDR3 sequences, with more than 8% as singletons. Sequencing was performed on whole blood, taken at baseline. The source is an adult who was a healthcare worker with PCR-confirmed SARS-CoV-2 infection or an uninfected control (not recorded which). CDR3s include the opening cysteine and the closing phenylalanine or tryptophan. D genes are given only for firm matches. Clone size, where shown, is once, few, many, or a class for clones that have expanded.

13	TRBV9	many	.	TRBJ1-5	TGTGCCAGCAGCGTAGAAGGGTATCAGCCCCAGCATTTT	CASSVEGYQPQHF
14	TRBV27	many	TRBD1	TRBJ1-6	TGTGCCAGCAGAACGACAGGGAAAAATTCACCCCTCCACTTT	CASRTTGKNSPLHF
14	TRBV4-1	.	.	TRBJ2-7	TGCGCCAGCAGCCCGGACCAGCTGGGCTACGAGCAGTACTTC	CASSPDQLGYEQYF
14	TRBV11-2	many	.	TRBJ2-2	TGTGCCAGCAGCTTTTCAGCGAACACCGGGGAGCTGTTTTTT	CASSFSANTGELFF
15	TRBV5-1	many	.	TRBJ1-2	TGCGCCAGCAGCTTTTGGAGTACAGCTAACTATGGCTACACCTTC	CASSFWSTANYGYTF
15	TRBV14	few	.	TRBJ2-7	TGTGCCAGCAGCTCCGGGGGCGCCGTCTACAGCGAGCAGTACTTC	CASSSGGAVYSEQYF
13	TRBV20-1	many	.	TRBJ2-3	TGCAGTGCCATAAGCGGACACACAGATACGCAGTATTTT	CSAISGHTDTQYF
18	TRBV11-2	.	TRBD1	TRBJ1-1	TGTGCCAGCAGCTTCCCCCCGACTCGGACAGGGGTGAACACTGAAGCTTTCTTT	CASSFPPTRTGVNTEAFF
11	TRBV29-1	.	.	TRBJ1-2	TGCAGCGTTACAGGGATTTATGGCTACACCTTC	CSVTGIYGYTF
14	TRBV28	many	TRBD1	TRBJ1-4	TGTGCCATTCTACAGGGGAAGGGAAATGAAAAACTGTTTTTT	CAILQGKGNEKLFF
16	TRBV6-6	few	.	TRBJ1-2	TGTGCCAGCAGTTACTCGAGACCAGGGTCTCGCTATGGCTACACCTTC	CASSYSRPGSRYGYTF
18	TRBV3-1	.	.	TRBJ2-3	TGTGCCAGCAGCCAAGATTCCCCAATTGGAAGCGTAGGAGATACGCAGTATTTT	CASSQDSPIGSVGDTQYF
14	TRBV29-1	many	TRBD2	TRBJ2-7	TGCAGCGTTGTGGGACTAACGACGAAGTACGAGCAGTACTTC	CSVVGLTTKYEQYF
15	TRBV19	few	TRBD2	TRBJ2-1	TGTGCCAGTAGGGAAAGCGGGAGCGCGGGCGGTGAGCAGTTCTTC	CASRESGSAGGEQFF
17	TRBV7-8	few	.	TRBJ2-1	TGTGCCAGCAGCTTAGTTCGGTTCCAGGGGCCTGGTGGTGAGCAGTTCTTC	CASSLVRFQGPGGEQFF
15	TRBV28	.	TRBD1	TRBJ2-2	TGTGCCAGTCACCCGACGAGGGGGCGGACCGGGGAGCTGTTTTTT	CASHPTRGRTGELFF
15	TRBV16	few	.	TRBJ2-7	TGTGCCAGCAGCCACAGTTCCAGGCAAACCTACGAGCAGTACTTC	CASSHSSRQTYEQYF
14	TRBV11-3	many	.	TRBJ1-2	TGTGCCAGCAGCTTAGATCAGTTCACCTATGGCTACACCTTC	CASSLDQFTYGYTF
12	TRBV29-1	many	TRBD1	TRBJ2-7	TGCAGCGTCCGACAGGGACAGTCAGGAGAGTACTTC	CSVRQGQSGEYF
15	TRBV24-1	many	TRBD1	TRBJ1-2	TGTGCCACCAGTGACCATGACAGGGGAGGGGATGGCTACACCTTC	CATSDHDRGGDGYTF
12	TRBV20-1	.	.	TRBJ1-4	TGCAGTGTCGGGCGCTGGGATGAAAAACTGTTTTTT	CSVGRWDEKLFF
12	TRBV18	.	.	TRBJ2-3	TGTGCCAGCTCACGGGCCGGGAAGACGCAGTATTTT	CASSRAGKTQYF
17	TRBV28	.	TRBD2	TRBJ2-3	TGTGCCAGCAGTTCTCCTTGGACTAGCGGGATCACAGATACGCAGTATTTT	CASSSPWTSGITDTQYF
15	TRBV28	.	TRBD2	TRBJ2-7	TGTGCCAGCACTCCCGGGGCGGCGGGAGGCTACGAGCAGTACTTC	CASTPGAAGGYEQYF
13	TRBV24-1	many	.	TRBJ2-2	TGTGCCACCAGAACAGGAGCTAACGGGGAGCTGTTTTTT	CATRTGANGELFF
14	TRBV7-2	many	TRBD2	TRBJ2-1	TGTGCCAGCAGCCCGGGGGGTGGTTACAATGAGCAGTTCTTC	CASSPGGGYNEQFF
16	TRBV20-1	many	.	TRBJ2-4	TGCAGTGCCCCCCTGACGGTTACACTAGCCAAAAACATTCAGTACTTC	CSAPLTVTLAKNIQYF
14	TRBV7-2	many	.	TRBJ2-5	TGTGCCAGCAGCCCCAGAACGTCCAGGGAGACCCAGTACTTC	CASSPRTSRETQYF
13	TRBV5-4	many	TRBD1	TRBJ2-7	TGTGCCAGCTCCAGGACAGGGGGGCCCGAGCAGTACTTC	CASSRTGGPEQYF
15	TRBV6-6	few	TRBD1	TRBJ2-7	TGTGCCAGCAGTTACGGCTGGACAGGTCCCACCGAGCAGTACTTC	CASSYGWTGPTEQYF
13	TRBV29-1	few	.	TRBJ2-6	TGCAGCGTTGAAATCTCTGGGGCCAACGTCCTGACTTTC	CSVEISGANVLTF
12	TRBV20-1	many	.	TRBJ1-1	TGCAGTGCTAGTCAGGGTTTGACTGAAGCTTTCTTT	CSASQGLTEAFF